The sequence of this T cell receptor (beta chain) was determined in a study of blood T cell repertoires in COVID-19. Only in-frame clones appear in the TCRdb table, and some are missing; sequencing was by immunoSEQ multiplex PCR. The table includes about 280,000 clones, approximately 85% detected once. V lost 1 base, J lost 2 bases, and 14 bases lay in between. Germline CDR1 reads LGHDT; CDR2 reads YNNKEL (reference sequence). The CDR3 has 16 residues. The clonotype was recovered from a woman in her 70s with acute or convalescent COVID-19. Sample: peripheral blood. The chain is built from TRBV3-1 (or the pseudogene TRBV3-2) and TRBJ2-5; maybe TRBD2 (7 bases). This CDR3 is CASSQGGGGRQETQYF. The DNA of the CDR3 is TGTGCCAGCAGCCAAGGGGGCGGGGGCCGTCAAGAGACCCAGTACTTC.